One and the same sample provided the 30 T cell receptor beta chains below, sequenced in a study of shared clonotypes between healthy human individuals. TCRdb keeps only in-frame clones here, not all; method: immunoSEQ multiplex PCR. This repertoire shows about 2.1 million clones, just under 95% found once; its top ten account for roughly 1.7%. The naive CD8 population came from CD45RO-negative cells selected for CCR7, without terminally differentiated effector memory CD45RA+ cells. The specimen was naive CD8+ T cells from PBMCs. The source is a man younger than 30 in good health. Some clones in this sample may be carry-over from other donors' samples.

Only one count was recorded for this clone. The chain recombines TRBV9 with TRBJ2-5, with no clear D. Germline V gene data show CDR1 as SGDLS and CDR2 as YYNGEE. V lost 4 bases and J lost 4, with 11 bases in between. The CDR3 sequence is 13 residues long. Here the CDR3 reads CASSPWTTETQYF. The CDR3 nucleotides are TGTGCCAGCAGCCCGTGGACCACAGAGACCCAGTACTTC.

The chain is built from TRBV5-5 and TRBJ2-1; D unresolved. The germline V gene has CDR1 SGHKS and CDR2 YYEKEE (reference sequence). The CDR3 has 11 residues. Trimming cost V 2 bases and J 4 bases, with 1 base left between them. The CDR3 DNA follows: TGTGCCAGCAGCTTTTACAATGAGCAGTTCTTC. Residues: CASSFYNEQFF.

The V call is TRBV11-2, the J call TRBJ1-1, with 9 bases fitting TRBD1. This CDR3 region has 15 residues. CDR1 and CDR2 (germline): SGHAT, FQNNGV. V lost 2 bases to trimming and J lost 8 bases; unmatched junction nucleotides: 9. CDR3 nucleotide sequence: TGTGCCAGCAGCTTACTGGGACAGGGAGGGGGAGAAGCTTTCTTT. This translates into CASSLLGQGGGEAFF. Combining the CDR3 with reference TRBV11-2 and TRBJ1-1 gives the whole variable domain EAGVAQSPRYKIIEKRQSVAFWCNPISGHATLYWYQQILGQGPKLLIQFQNNGVVDDSQLPKDRFSAERLKGVDSTLKIQPAKLEDSAVYLCASSLLGQGGGEAFFGQGTRLTVV.

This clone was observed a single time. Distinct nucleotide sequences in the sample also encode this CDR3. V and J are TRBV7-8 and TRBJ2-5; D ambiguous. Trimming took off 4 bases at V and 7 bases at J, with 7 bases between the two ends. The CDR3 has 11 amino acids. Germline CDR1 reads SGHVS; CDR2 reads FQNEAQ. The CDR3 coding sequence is TGTGCCAGCAGCTCCGATCGGACCCAGTACTTC. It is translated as CASSSDRTQYF.

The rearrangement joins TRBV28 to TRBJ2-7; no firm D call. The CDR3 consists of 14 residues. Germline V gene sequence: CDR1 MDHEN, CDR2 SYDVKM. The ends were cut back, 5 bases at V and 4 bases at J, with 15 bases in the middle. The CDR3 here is CASSPLRASYEQYF. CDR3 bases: TGTGCCAGCAGTCCACTTCGGGCTAGTTACGAGCAGTACTTC.

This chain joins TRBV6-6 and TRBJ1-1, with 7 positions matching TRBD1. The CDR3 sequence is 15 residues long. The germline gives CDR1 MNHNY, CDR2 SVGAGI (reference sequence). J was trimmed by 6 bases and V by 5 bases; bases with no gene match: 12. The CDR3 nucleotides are TGTGCCAGCAGTCCCCCAGGGGGGGGAGATTCTGAAGCTTTCTTT. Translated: CASSPPGGGDSEAFF.

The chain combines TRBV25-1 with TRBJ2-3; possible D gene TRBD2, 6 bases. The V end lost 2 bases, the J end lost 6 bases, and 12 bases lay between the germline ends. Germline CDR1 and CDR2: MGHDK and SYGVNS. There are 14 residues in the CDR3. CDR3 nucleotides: TGTGCCAGCAGTGAAGGGGACTCAACGGATACGCAGTATTTT. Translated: CASSEGDSTDTQYF.

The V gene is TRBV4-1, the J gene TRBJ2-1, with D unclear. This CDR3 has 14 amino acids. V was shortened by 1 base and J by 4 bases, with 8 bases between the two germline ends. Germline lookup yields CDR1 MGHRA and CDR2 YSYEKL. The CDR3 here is CASSQGAFYNEQFF. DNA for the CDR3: TGCGCCAGCAGCCAAGGGGCATTTTACAATGAGCAGTTCTTC.

The CDR3 spells CASSEYRESTEAFF. CDR3 DNA sequence: TGTGCCAGCAGCGAATACAGGGAGAGCACTGAAGCTTTCTTT. This rearrangement joins TRBV9 to TRBJ1-1, with D possibly matching TRBD1 (6 bases). The germline gives CDR1 SGDLS, CDR2 YYNGEE. Trimming took 3 bases from V and 4 from J, leaving 13 bases between them. This CDR3 is 14 amino acids long.

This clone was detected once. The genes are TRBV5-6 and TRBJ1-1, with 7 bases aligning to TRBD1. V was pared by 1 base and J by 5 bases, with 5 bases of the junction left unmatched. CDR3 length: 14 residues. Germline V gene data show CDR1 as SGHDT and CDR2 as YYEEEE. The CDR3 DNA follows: TGTGCCAGCAGCTTGCAGGGGGGAGGAACTGAAGCTTTCTTT. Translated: CASSLQGGGTEAFF. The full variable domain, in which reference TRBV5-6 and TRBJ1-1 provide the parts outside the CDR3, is DAGVTQSPTHLIKTRGQQVTLRCSPKSGHDTVSWYQQALGQGPQFIFQYYEEEERQRGNFPDRFSGHQFPNYSSELNVNALLLGDSALYLCASSLQGGGTEAFFGQGTRLTVV.

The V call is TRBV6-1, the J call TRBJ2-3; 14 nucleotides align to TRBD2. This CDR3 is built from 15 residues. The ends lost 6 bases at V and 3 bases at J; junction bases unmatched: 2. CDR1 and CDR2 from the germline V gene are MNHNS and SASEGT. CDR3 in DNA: TGTGCCAGCAGGGGACTAGCGGGAGAAACAGATACGCAGTATTTT. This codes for CASRGLAGETDTQYF.

The chain's CDR3 is CASSPLRTNEQYF. The DNA of the CDR3 is TGTGCCAGCAGCCCCTTGCGGACTAACGAGCAGTACTTC. The chain couples TRBV14 to TRBJ2-7; D is perhaps TRBD2 (6 bases). The germline V and J ends were trimmed by 4 bases and 5 bases, with 12 bases remaining between them. The CDR3 runs 13 residues. Germline loops: CDR1 SGHDN, CDR2 FVKESK.

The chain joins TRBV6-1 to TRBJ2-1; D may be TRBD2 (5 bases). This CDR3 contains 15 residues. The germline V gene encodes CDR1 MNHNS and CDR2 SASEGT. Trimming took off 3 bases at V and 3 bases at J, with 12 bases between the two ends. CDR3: CASSEGEMDYNEQFF. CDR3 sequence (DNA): TGTGCCAGCAGTGAGGGAGAAATGGACTACAATGAGCAGTTCTTC.

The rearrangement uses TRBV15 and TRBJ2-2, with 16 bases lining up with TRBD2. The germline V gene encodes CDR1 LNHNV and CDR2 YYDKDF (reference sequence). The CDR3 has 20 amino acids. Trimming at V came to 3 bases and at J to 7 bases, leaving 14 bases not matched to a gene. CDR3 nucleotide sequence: TGTGCCACCAGCAGCCTTCCGGGACTAGCGGGAGGGCCTATCGGCGGGGAGCTGTTTTTT. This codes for CATSSLPGLAGGPIGGELFF. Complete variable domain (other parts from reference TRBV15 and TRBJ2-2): DAMVIQNPRYQVTQFGKPVTLSCSQTLNHNVMYWYQQKSSQAPKLLFHYYDKDFNNEADTPDNFQSRRPNTSFCFLDIRSPGLGDTAMYLCATSSLPGLAGGPIGGELFFGEGSRLTVL.

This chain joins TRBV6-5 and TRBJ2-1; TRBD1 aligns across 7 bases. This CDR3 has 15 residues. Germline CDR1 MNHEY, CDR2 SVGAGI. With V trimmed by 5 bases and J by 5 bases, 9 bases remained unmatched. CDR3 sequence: CASSPDRASHNEQFF. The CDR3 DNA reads TGTGCCAGCAGTCCTGACAGGGCAAGCCACAATGAGCAGTTCTTC.

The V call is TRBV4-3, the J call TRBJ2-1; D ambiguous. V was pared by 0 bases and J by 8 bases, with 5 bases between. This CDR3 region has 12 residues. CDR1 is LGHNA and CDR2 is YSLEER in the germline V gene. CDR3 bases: TGCGCCAGCAGCCAAGATTTCCATGAGCAGTTCTTC. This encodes CASSQDFHEQFF.

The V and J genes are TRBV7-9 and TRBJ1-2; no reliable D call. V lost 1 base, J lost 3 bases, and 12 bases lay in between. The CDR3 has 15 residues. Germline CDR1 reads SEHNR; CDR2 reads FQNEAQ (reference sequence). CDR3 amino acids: CASSLGRQAYYGYTF. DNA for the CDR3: TGTGCCAGCAGCTTAGGAAGGCAGGCCTACTATGGCTACACCTTC.

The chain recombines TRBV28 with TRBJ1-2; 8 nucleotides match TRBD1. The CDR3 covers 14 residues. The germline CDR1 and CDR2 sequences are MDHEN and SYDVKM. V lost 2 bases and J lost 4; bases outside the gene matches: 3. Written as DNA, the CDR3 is TGTGCCAGCAGTTTACGGGACAGGAGCTATGGCTACACCTTC. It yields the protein CASSLRDRSYGYTF.

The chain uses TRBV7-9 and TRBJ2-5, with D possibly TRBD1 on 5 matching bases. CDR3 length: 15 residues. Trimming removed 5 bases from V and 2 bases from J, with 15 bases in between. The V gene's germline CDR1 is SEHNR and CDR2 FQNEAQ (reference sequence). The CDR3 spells CASSTPQGLQETQYF. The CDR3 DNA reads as TGTGCCAGCAGCACCCCCCAGGGCCTTCAAGAGACCCAGTACTTC.

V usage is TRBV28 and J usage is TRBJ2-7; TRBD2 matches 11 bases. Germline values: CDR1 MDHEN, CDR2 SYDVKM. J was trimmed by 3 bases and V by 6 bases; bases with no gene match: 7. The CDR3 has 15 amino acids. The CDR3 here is CASRAPGTSGYEQYF. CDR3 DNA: TGTGCCAGCAGAGCCCCCGGGACTAGCGGCTACGAGCAGTACTTC.

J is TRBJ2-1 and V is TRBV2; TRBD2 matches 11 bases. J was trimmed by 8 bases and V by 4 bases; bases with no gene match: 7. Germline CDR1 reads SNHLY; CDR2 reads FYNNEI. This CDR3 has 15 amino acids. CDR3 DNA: TGTGCCAGCAGTGCACTCGGGACTAGCGGCGATGAGCAGTTCTTC. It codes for CASSALGTSGDEQFF.

CDR3 in amino acids: CATSGGAGGWDTEAFF. DNA for the CDR3: TGTGCCACCAGCGGAGGGGCAGGGGGCTGGGACACTGAAGCTTTCTTT. This chain joins TRBV15 and TRBJ1-1; TRBD1 agrees at 8 bases. This CDR3 has 16 amino acids. The V segment lost 5 bases and the J segment 3 bases; nucleotides outside the gene matches: 11. The V gene's germline CDR1 is LNHNV and CDR2 YYDKDF (reference sequence).

CDR3 in DNA: TGTGCCAGCAGTTACTCAGGCGGAGGGACCCAGTACTTC. It is translated as CASSYSGGGTQYF. The V call is TRBV6-5, the J call TRBJ2-5; TRBD2 is a possible D gene (5 bases). The V gene's germline CDR1 is MNHEY and CDR2 SVGAGI. The CDR3 totals 13 residues. V was shortened by 0 bases and J by 7 bases, with 9 bases between the two germline ends.

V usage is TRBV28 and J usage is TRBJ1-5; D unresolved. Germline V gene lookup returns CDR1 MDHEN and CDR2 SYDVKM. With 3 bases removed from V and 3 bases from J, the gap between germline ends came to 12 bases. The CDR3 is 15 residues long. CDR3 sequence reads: CASSLTRDYNQPQHF. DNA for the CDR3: TGTGCCAGCAGTTTGACACGGGATTACAATCAGCCCCAGCATTTT.

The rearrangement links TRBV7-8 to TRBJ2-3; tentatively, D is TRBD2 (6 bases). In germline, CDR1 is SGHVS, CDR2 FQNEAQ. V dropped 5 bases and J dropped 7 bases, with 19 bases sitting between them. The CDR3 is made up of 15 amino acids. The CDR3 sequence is CASSHVGGTKNTQYF. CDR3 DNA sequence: TGTGCCAGCAGCCATGTCGGGGGAACAAAAAATACGCAGTATTTT.

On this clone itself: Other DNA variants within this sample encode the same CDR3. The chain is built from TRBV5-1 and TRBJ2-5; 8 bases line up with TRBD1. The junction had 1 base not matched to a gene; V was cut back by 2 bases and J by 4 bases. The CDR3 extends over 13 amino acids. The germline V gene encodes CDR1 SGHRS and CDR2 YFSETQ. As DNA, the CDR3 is TGCGCCAGCAGCTTAGGACAGGGAGAGACCCAGTACTTC. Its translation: CASSLGQGETQYF.

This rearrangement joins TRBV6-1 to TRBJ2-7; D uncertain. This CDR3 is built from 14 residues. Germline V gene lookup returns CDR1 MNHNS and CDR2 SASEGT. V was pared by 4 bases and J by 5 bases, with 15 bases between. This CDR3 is CASSAPFQDNEQYF. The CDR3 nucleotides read TGTGCCAGCAGTGCCCCCTTCCAAGATAACGAGCAGTACTTC.

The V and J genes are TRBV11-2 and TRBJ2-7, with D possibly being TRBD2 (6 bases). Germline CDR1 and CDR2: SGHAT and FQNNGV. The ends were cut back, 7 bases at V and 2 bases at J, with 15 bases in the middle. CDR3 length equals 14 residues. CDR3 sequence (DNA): TGTGCCAGCACCCCTAGACGGGGGACCTACGAGCAGTACTTC. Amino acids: CASTPRRGTYEQYF.

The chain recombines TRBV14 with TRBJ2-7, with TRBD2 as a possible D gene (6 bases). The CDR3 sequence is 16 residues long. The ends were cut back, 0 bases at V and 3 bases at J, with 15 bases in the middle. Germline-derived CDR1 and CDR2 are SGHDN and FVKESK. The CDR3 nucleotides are TGTGCCAGCAGCCAAGATGTGGGCGGGACTTTCTACGAGCAGTACTTC. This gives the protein CASSQDVGGTFYEQYF.

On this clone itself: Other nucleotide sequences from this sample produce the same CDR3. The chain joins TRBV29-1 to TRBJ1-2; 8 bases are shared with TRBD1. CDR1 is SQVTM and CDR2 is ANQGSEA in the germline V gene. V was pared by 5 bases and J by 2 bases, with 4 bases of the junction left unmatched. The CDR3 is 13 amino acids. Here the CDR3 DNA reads TGCAGCGTTTTAACAGGGGGGAACTATGGCTACACCTTC. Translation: CSVLTGGNYGYTF.